These 25 T cell receptor beta chains were all obtained from the same sample, sequenced in a study of PD-1 blockade in classical Hodgkin lymphoma. Time point: cycle 4 day 1 (C4D1), after 6 weeks of nivolumab. With no exception, relapse followed autologous stem cell transplantation in all patients, and brentuximab vedotin exposure varied. The method was immunoSEQ multiplex PCR; TCRdb's version includes in-frame clones alone and lacks a portion of them. The table includes about 28,000 clones, roughly 75% detected once. The material was peripheral blood mononuclear cells (PBMCs), obtained before the fourth cycle of nivolumab. The receptors were sampled from a human donor with classical Hodgkin lymphoma.

The chain has TRBV2 and TRBJ2-6; no clear D. The CDR3 consists of 14 residues. Per germline, CDR1 SNHLY and CDR2 FYNNEI. Trimming left V 0 bases short and J 4 bases short, with 4 bases between. Written as DNA, the CDR3 is TGTGCCAGCAGTGAAGCTCGGGGGGCCAACGTCCTGACTTTC. It specifies CASSEARGANVLTF.

The chain couples TRBV25-1 to TRBJ2-7; D possibly corresponds to TRBD1 (5 bases). Germline CDR1 and CDR2: MGHDK and SYGVNS. The CDR3 has 13 residues. Trimming shortened V by 5 bases and J by 0 bases, and 8 bases separated the two germline ends. The CDR3 region is CASSIGHSYEQYF. CDR3 nucleotide sequence: TGTGCCAGCAGTATAGGACACTCCTACGAGCAGTACTTC.

The sample holds a few counts of this clone. The chain combines TRBV5-1 with TRBJ1-2; TRBD1 might be the D (5 bases). Trimming left V 4 bases short and J 4 bases short, with 11 bases between. Per the germline V gene, CDR1 is SGHRS and CDR2 is YFSETQ. The CDR3 covers 13 residues. The CDR3, as DNA: TGCGCCAGCAGCCTCCGACAGAGCTATGGCTACACCTTC. It codes for CASSLRQSYGYTF.

In its sample, this clone ranks as medium-sized. V usage is TRBV2 and J usage is TRBJ2-1, with D maybe TRBD1 (5 bases). CDR1 is SNHLY and CDR2 is FYNNEI in the germline V gene. The CDR3 length is 13 residues. The V and J ends lost 4 bases and 1 base respectively, with 5 bases between them. Here the CDR3 reads CASSGQSYNEQFF. CDR3 nucleotide sequence: TGTGCCAGCAGTGGACAGTCCTACAATGAGCAGTTCTTC.

The CDR3 DNA is TGCAGCGTTGAAATTAGCGGCCCCACAGATACGCAGTATTTT. Translating it yields CSVEISGPTDTQYF. The rearrangement joins TRBV29-1 to TRBJ2-3; TRBD2 might be the D (6 bases). The CDR3 covers 14 residues. The V end was cut by 2 bases, the J end by 2 bases, with 11 bases between. The germline V gene has CDR1 SQVTM and CDR2 ANQGSEA.

In its sample, this clone is medium-sized. This rearrangement joins TRBV6-5 to TRBJ2-7; 11 bases map to TRBD2. Germline V gene data show CDR1 as MNHEY and CDR2 as SVGAGI. The CDR3 contains 14 residues. Trimming removed 4 bases from V and 3 bases from J; junction bases left unmatched: 2. CDR3 in amino acids: CASSSGTSGYEQYF. CDR3 DNA sequence: TGTGCCAGCAGTTCCGGGACTAGCGGCTACGAGCAGTACTTC.

The J gene is TRBJ2-1, the V gene TRBV28, with D unclear. V lost 5 bases to trimming and J lost 4 bases, with 9 bases between them. The germline gives CDR1 MDHEN, CDR2 SYDVKM. The length of the CDR3 is 13 residues. The DNA of the CDR3 is TGTGCCAGCAGTCCCCCCCCTTACAATGAGCAGTTCTTC. Translating gives CASSPPPYNEQFF.

This clone occurred a few times. CDR3 residues: CASSLVAGEQYF. The CDR3 nucleotides are TGTGCCAGCAGCTTAGTAGCTGGCGAGCAGTACTTC. V usage is TRBV7-8 and J usage is TRBJ2-7; D not resolved. CDR1 is SGHVS, CDR2 FQNEAQ, per germline. This CDR3 spans 12 amino acids. The V end was cut by 1 base, the J end by 6 bases, with 7 bases between.

This clone was seen a handful of times. The V and J genes are TRBV6-6 and TRBJ2-1; 10 positions agree with TRBD2. V shed 6 bases and J 4 bases; nucleotides not matched to a gene: 6. The CDR3 covers 15 residues. The V gene's germline CDR1 is MNHNY and CDR2 SVGAGI (reference sequence). CDR3 amino acids: CASSTTSGLYNEQFF. In DNA, the CDR3 is TGTGCCAGCAGCACGACTAGCGGGCTTTACAATGAGCAGTTCTTC.

This rearrangement joins TRBV18 to TRBJ2-5; D is unresolved. The CDR3 has 14 residues. V gave up 1 base and J gave up 2 bases, with 8 bases separating them. The V gene's germline CDR1 is KGHSH and CDR2 LQKENI. The CDR3 region has the DNA TGTGCCAGCTCACCACTTCCTGGGCAAGAGACCCAGTACTTC. Translating gives CASSPLPGQETQYF.

The V gene is TRBV5-1, the J gene TRBJ1-6; possible D gene TRBD1, 5 bases. CDR1 and CDR2 (germline): SGHRS, YFSETQ. The CDR3 runs to 14 residues. With 4 bases removed from V and 9 bases from J, the gap between germline ends came to 14 bases. The CDR3 here is CASSHGTAFSPLHF. DNA of the CDR3: TGCGCCAGCAGCCACGGGACCGCCTTTTCACCCCTCCACTTT.

The gene calls are TRBV27 and TRBJ2-1; D possibly corresponds to TRBD1 (6 bases). CDR1 is MNHEY and CDR2 is SMNVEV in the germline V gene (reference sequence). V was pared by 11 bases and J by 8 bases, with 10 bases between. The CDR3 loop spans 10 amino acids. The CDR3 sequence is CAQGNYEQFF. The DNA for the CDR3 is TGTGCCCAGGGGAACTATGAGCAGTTCTTC.

The V gene is TRBV29-1, the J gene TRBJ1-5; a weak D match, TRBD1 (6 bases). The V end was cut by 2 bases, the J end by 4 bases, with 18 bases between. The CDR3 is made up of 16 amino acids. Germline CDR1 reads SQVTM; CDR2 reads ANQGSEA. The CDR3 sequence is CSVEPWAGQGNQPQHF. CDR3 bases: TGCAGCGTTGAACCCTGGGCCGGGCAGGGGAATCAGCCCCAGCATTTT.

The chain joins TRBV4-1 to TRBJ2-7; a possible D gene is TRBD2 (6 bases). Germline V gene data show CDR1 as MGHRA and CDR2 as YSYEKL. This CDR3 contains 17 residues. Deletions cut 0 bases from V and 2 bases from J, with 17 bases between. CDR3 loop: CASSQDRAIGGTYEQYF. CDR3 nucleotides: TGCGCCAGCAGCCAAGATCGGGCTATCGGCGGGACCTACGAGCAGTACTTC.

The chain joins TRBV5-1 to TRBJ1-3, with no clear D. CDR1 SGHRS and CDR2 YFSETQ come from the germline V gene. The CDR3 totals 14 residues. V lost 2 bases and J lost 0, with 6 bases in between. The CDR3 loop is CASSLHISGNTIYF. The CDR3 DNA is TGCGCCAGCAGCTTACACATCTCTGGAAACACCATATATTTT.

This rearrangement joins TRBV19 to TRBJ2-1; no clear D gene. CDR3 size: 14 residues. From germline, CDR1 is LNHDA and CDR2 SQIVND (reference sequence). V was clipped by 0 bases and J by 7 bases, with 10 bases between them. The CDR3 DNA reads TGTGCCAGTAGTATAGATCTGACACCGAATGAGCAGTTCTTC. Amino acid sequence: CASSIDLTPNEQFF.

This clone was counted only a few times. The chain carries TRBV7-8 and TRBJ2-2; TRBD2 matches 13 bases. V was pared by 4 bases and J by 1 base, with 9 bases of the junction left unmatched. Germline CDR1 is SGHVS and CDR2 is FQNEAQ. The CDR3 length is 19 residues. For the CDR3, the DNA is TGTGCCAGCAGCTCCGGACTAGCGGGAGCGACCTGGAACACCGGGGAGCTGTTTTTT. It yields the protein CASSSGLAGATWNTGELFF.

V is TRBV21-1 and J is TRBJ2-1. TRBV21-1 is a documented pseudogene. The length of the CDR3 is 15 residues. CDR3 DNA sequence: TGTGCCAGCAGCAAAGAGATAGGGGGGCGAAGTGAGCAGTTCTTC. The encoded protein is CASSKEIGGRSEQFF.

The rearrangement links TRBV15 to TRBJ2-2; D ambiguous. The germline V gene encodes CDR1 LNHNV and CDR2 YYDKDF (reference sequence). Between the trimmed V and J ends, which lost 1 base and 5 bases, there was a span of 14 bases. This CDR3 has 16 amino acids. The CDR3 sequence is CATSRGLQLSTGELFF. DNA of the CDR3: TGTGCCACCAGCAGAGGACTCCAATTAAGTACCGGGGAGCTGTTTTTT.

This clone was detected a few times. The J gene is TRBJ2-1, the V gene TRBV7-2; D call uncertain. The CDR3 has 13 residues. V dropped 7 bases and J dropped 0 bases, with 7 bases sitting between them. Germline V gives CDR1 SGHTA, CDR2 FQGNSA. CDR3 sequence reads: CASNPPSYNEQFF. CDR3 nucleotides: TGTGCCAGCAACCCACCCTCCTACAATGAGCAGTTCTTC.

The chain carries TRBV19 and TRBJ2-3; tentatively, D is TRBD2 (5 bases). This CDR3 is built from 15 residues. Per germline, CDR1 LNHDA and CDR2 SQIVND (reference sequence). V lost 5 bases and J lost 0, with 12 bases in between. The CDR3 coding sequence is TGTGCCAGTAGTCAGACATGGACTAGCACAGATACGCAGTATTTT. Encoded protein: CASSQTWTSTDTQYF.

DNA of the CDR3: TGTGCCAGTAGCGACAGATACCATAGCTCCTACGAGCAGTACTTC. Amino acids: CASSDRYHSSYEQYF. The chain has TRBV19 and TRBJ2-7, with TRBD1 as a possible D gene (5 bases). The CDR3 spans 15 residues. With 6 bases removed from V and 0 bases from J, the gap between germline ends came to 15 bases. Germline V gene data show CDR1 as LNHDA and CDR2 as SQIVND (reference sequence).

This clone is labeled medium-sized. The V gene is TRBV5-1, the J gene TRBJ2-2; no firm D call. Germline CDR1 reads SGHRS; CDR2 reads YFSETQ. The CDR3 totals 12 residues. V dropped 2 bases and J dropped 5 bases, with 4 bases sitting between them. The CDR3: CASSFVTGELFF. CDR3 DNA: TGCGCCAGCAGCTTTGTAACCGGGGAGCTGTTTTTT.

This clone showed up just once. The genes are TRBV30 and TRBJ2-1; D is undetermined. The CDR3 is made up of 11 amino acids. Per germline, CDR1 GTSNPN and CDR2 SVGIG (reference sequence). V was shortened by 1 base and J by 12 bases, with 10 bases between the two germline ends. In DNA, the CDR3 is TGTGCCTGGAGTGGATTGGGCAGGCAGTTCTTC. This encodes CAWSGLGRQFF.

The chain joins TRBV5-6 to TRBJ2-5; D is undetermined. V lost 2 bases to trimming and J lost 3 bases, with 11 bases between them. The CDR3 totals 14 residues. In germline, CDR1 is SGHDT, CDR2 YYEEEE. The chain's CDR3 is CASSFRTVKETQYF. The CDR3 nucleotides are TGTGCCAGCAGCTTTCGGACGGTTAAAGAGACCCAGTACTTC.